This entry features one T cell receptor (beta chain) sequence. It lacks a known antigen. Per-nucleotide qualities are absent, and no much larger clonotype sits a single base away. This entry is derived from a study of blood T cell repertoires in COVID-19 (dated by TCRdb to 2020 to 2021). With regard to the full study: Samples covering the acute and convalescent phases of COVID-19 were provided by collaborators in the United States, Italy and Spain. The material from the prospective study consisted of cDNA or gDNA derived from T cells, B-cell-depleted T cells, or PBMCs. The dataset comprised deeply sampled blood TCRbeta repertoires from subjects exposed to, actively infected with, or recovered from COVID-19. The repertoires were made available in a free public database intended to serve as a resource for research on the immune response to SARS-CoV-2. Samples were obtained from the ongoing ImmuneRACE study (first 160 participants) and from over 1,000 subjects provided by 6 global collaborators. Sample metadata almost always included a de-identified subject ID, COVID-19 status, age in years and sex. Where available, HLA class I and class II types were taken from metadata supplied by the sample provider and were not determined by assay-based typing.

The immunoSEQ Assay, a bias-controlled multiplex PCR, was used to amplify TCRbeta CDR3 regions from genomic DNA. The study's own analysis went as follows. Nucleated cell counts per sample were estimated from amplification of reference gene primers within the assay. To quantify the absolute abundance of each unique TCRbeta CDR3 rearrangement, sequence reads were collapsed and filtered. For each sample, productive Simpson clonality was calculated as the square root of Simpson's diversity index across productive rearrangements. Not all clones reach the TCRdb copy of this immuneACCESS table, which keeps in-frame sequences only. Checked studies attribute under half of the gap to unresolved V genes and leave the rest unexplained. V, J and clone size derive from that table, while D and trimming were established from the DNA sequence. Recorded for this sample are roughly 230,000 clones; about 83% of them occurred a single time. The ten largest make up more than 5% of the sample.

The CDR3 has 15 amino acids, counting the end cysteine and phenylalanine. Here the CDR3 DNA is all that survives: 45 bases in frame from base 1. The V end loses 0 bases and the J end loses 3 bases, and a stretch of 12 bases separates them. For CDR1 and CDR2, the germline V gene lists SGHRS and YFSETQ. The collaborating institutions used their own protocols to collect whole blood in K2EDTA tubes. Collaborator samples were shipped for TCRbeta analysis as frozen whole blood, isolated PBMCs, or DNA extracted from either sample type. What the work shows at the level of the full study, not this receptor alone: The amount of clinical and demographic metadata varied by source and participant and was provided uncurated.

The sequencing sample was made of peripheral blood. The sequence was obtained from a human donor in a cohort sampled during active COVID-19. The receptor chain draws on TRBV5-1 and TRBJ2-5; a weak D assignment points to TRBD2 (5 bases agree). The nucleotide sequence is TGCGCCAGCAGCTTGGGTTCGGGGAGTAAAGAGACCCAGTACTTC. Its protein reads: CASSLGSGSKETQYF.